This T cell receptor beta chain came from a study of blood T cell repertoires in COVID-19. Here immunoSEQ multiplex PCR was the method, and the copy in TCRdb shows in-frame clones only, minus some. In the table there are 180,000 or so clones, less than 90% of which are singletons. V was pared by 4 bases and J by 5 bases, with 6 bases of the junction left unmatched. The CDR3 consists of 14 residues. Germline-derived CDR1 and CDR2 are SGHDT and YYEEEE. Sequencing was performed on PBMCs or T cells enriched from blood (not recorded which). The receptor comes from a woman aged 45 to 65 who had recovered from COVID-19. The chain recombines TRBV5-6 with TRBJ1-2, with 9 bases lining up with TRBD1. CDR3 in amino acids: CASSPGQGLYGYTF. The CDR3 bases are TGTGCCAGCAGCCCGGGACAGGGATTATATGGCTACACCTTC.